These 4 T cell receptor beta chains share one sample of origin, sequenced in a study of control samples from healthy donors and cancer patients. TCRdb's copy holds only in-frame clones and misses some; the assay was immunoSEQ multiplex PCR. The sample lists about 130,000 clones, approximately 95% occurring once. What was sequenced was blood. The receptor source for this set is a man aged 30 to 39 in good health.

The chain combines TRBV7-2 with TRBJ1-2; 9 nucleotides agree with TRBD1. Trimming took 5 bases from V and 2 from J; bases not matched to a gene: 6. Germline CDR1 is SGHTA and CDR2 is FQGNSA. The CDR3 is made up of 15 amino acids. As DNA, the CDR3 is TGTGCCAGCAGCCTATCCGGGACAGGGAACTATGGCTACACCTTC. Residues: CASSLSGTGNYGYTF.

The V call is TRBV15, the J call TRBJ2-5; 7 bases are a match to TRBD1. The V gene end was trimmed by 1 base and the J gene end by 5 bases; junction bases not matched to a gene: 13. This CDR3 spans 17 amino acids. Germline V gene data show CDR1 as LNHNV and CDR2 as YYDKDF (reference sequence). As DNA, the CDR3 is TGTGCCACCAGCAGAGGACTAAGGACAGGATATCAGGAGACCCAGTACTTC. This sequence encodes CATSRGLRTGYQETQYF.

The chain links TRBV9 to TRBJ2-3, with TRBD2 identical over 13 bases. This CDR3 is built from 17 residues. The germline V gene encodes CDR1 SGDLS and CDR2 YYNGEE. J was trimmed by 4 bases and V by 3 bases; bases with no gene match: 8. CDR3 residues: CASSALTSGGPADTQYF. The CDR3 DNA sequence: TGTGCCAGCAGCGCTCTGACTAGCGGGGGGCCGGCAGATACGCAGTATTTT.

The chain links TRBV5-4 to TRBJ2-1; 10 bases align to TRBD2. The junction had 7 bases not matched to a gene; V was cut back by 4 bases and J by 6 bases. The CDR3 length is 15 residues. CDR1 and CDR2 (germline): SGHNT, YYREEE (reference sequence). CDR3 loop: CASSPTSGRVNEQFF. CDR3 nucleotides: TGTGCCAGCAGCCCGACTAGCGGGCGCGTCAATGAGCAGTTCTTC.